This T cell receptor (beta chain) was profiled in a study of Ad26.COV2.S vaccination and SARS-CoV-2 variants. Sequenced by immunoSEQ multiplex PCR; TCRdb stores in-frame clones only, minus some. The sample carries about 370,000 clones, roughly nine tenths recorded once. Germline CDR1 reads SGHTA; CDR2 reads FQGNSA. The V gene end was trimmed by 1 base and the J gene end by 7 bases; junction bases not matched to a gene: 6. CDR3 size: 15 residues. Sample treatment: about 20 received Ad26.COV2.S at low or high dose, single or two shots; five or six received placebo; per-sample allocation not given. Day 63 after the first vaccine or placebo injection was the time point for sampling.

The V and J genes are TRBV7-2 and TRBJ2-7, with 11 bases that match TRBD2. This sample comprised peripheral blood, obtained in a trial of Ad26.COV2.S vaccine versus placebo. This receptor was identified in a person between 18 and 60 years old who received the Ad26.COV2.S COVID-19 vaccine or a placebo. The CDR3: CASSLDSGGAREQYF. Here the CDR3 DNA reads TGTGCCAGCAGCTTAGATAGCGGGGGGGCCAGAGAGCAGTACTTC.